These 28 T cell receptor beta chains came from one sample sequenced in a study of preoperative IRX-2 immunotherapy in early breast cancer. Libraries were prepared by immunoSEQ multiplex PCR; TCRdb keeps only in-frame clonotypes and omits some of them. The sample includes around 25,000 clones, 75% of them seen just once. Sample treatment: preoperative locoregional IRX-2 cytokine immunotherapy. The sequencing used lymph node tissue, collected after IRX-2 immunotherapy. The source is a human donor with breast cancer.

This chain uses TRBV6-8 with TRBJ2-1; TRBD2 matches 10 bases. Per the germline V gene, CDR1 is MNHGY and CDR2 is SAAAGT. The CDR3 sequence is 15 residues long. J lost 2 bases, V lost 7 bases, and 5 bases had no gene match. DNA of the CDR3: TGTGCCAGCACCGAGAGCGGGAGGGCCTACAATGAGCAGTTCTTC. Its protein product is CASTESGRAYNEQFF.

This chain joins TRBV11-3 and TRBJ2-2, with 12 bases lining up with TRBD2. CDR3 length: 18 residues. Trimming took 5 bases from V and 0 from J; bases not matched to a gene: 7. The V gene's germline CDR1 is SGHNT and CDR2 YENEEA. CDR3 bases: TGTGCCAGCAGCCCCCTAGCGGGAGGGAACGCGAACACCGGGGAGCTGTTTTTT. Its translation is CASSPLAGGNANTGELFF.

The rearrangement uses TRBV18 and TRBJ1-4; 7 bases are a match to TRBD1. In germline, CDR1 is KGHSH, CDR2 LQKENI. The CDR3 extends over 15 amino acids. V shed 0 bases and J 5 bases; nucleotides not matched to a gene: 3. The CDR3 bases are TGTGCCAGCTCACCACCAGGGGGCAAGAATGAAAAACTGTTTTTT. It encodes CASSPPGGKNEKLFF.

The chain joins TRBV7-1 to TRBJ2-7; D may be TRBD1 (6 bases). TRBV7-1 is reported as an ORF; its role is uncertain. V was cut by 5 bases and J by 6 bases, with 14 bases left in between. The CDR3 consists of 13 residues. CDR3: CASSTKTGPEQYF. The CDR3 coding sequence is TGTGCCAGCAGCACCAAGACAGGCCCCGAGCAGTACTTC.

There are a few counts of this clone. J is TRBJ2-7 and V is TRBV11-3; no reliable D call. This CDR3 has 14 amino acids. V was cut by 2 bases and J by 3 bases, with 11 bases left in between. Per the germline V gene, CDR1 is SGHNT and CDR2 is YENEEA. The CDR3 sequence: CASSLNAQSYEQYF. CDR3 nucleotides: TGTGCCAGCAGCTTAAATGCACAAAGCTACGAGCAGTACTTC. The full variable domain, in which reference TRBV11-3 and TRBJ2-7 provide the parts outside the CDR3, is EAGVVQSPRYKIIEKKQPVAFWCNPISGHNTLYWYLQNLGQGPELLIRYENEEAVDDSQLPKDRFSAERLKGVDSTLKIQPAELGDSAVYLCASSLNAQSYEQYFGPGTRLTVT.

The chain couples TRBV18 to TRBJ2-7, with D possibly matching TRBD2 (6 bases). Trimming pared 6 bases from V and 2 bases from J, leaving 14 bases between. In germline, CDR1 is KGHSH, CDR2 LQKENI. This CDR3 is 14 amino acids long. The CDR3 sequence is CASSHGGLPYEQYF. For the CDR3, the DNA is TGTGCCAGCTCTCACGGGGGACTGCCCTACGAGCAGTACTTC.

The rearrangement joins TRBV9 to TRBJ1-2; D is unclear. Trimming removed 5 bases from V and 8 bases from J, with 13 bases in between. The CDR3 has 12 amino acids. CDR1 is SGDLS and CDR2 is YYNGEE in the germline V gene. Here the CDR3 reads CASSARAWGYTF. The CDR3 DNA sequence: TGTGCCAGCAGTGCCCGGGCGTGGGGCTACACCTTC.

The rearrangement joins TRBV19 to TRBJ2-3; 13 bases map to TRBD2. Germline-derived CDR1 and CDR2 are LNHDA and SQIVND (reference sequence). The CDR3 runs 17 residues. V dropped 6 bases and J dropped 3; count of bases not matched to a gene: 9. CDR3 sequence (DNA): TGTGCCAGTAGATTCCGCGGACTAGCGGGAGAAACAGATACGCAGTATTTT. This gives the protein CASRFRGLAGETDTQYF. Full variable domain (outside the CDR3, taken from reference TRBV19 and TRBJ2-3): DGGITQSPKYLFRKEGQNVTLSCEQNLNHDAMYWYRQDPGQGLRLIYYSQIVNDFQKGDIAEGYSVSREKKESFPLTVTSAQKNPTAFYLCASRFRGLAGETDTQYFGPGTRLTVL.

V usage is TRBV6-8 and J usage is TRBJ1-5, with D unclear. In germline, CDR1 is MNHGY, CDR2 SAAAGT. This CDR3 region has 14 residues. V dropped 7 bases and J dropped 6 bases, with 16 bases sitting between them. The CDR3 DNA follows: TGTGCCAGCACCCCGGTGGGTATAGGTCAGCCCCAGCATTTT. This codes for CASTPVGIGQPQHF.

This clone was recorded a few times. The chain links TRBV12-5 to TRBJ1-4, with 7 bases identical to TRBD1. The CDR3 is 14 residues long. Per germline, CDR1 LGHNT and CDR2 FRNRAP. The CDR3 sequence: CASTGTDYNEKLFF. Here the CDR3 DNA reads TGTGCCAGCACAGGGACAGACTATAATGAAAAACTGTTTTTT.

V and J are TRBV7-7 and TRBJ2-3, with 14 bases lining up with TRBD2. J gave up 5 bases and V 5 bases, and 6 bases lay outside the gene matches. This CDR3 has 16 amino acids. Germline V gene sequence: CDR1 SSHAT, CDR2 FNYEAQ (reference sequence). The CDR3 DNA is TGTGCCAGCAGCCCAGGACTAGCGGGAGGCGGAGATACGCAGTATTTT. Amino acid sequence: CASSPGLAGGGDTQYF.

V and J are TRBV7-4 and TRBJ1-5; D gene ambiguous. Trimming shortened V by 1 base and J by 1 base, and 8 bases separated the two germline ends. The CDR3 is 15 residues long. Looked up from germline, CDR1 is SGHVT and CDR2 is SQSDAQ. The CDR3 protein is CASSLGTLSNQPQHF. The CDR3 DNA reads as TGTGCCAGCAGCTTAGGAACGCTAAGCAATCAGCCCCAGCATTTT.

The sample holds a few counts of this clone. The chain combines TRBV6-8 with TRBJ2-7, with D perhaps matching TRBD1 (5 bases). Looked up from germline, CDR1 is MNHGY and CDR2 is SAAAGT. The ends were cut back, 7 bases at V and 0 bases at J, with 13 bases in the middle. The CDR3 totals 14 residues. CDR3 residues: CASTPGMDSYEQYF. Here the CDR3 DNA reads TGTGCCAGCACTCCAGGGATGGACTCCTACGAGCAGTACTTC.

CDR3 amino acids: CASSRGQMNTEAFF. The CDR3, as DNA: TGTGCCAGCAGCCGAGGACAGATGAACACTGAAGCTTTCTTT. The chain is built from TRBV7-7 and TRBJ1-1, with D maybe TRBD1 (6 bases). This CDR3 comprises 14 residues. The germline V gene has CDR1 SSHAT and CDR2 FNYEAQ (reference sequence). V shed 5 bases and J shed 0 bases, with 10 bases lying between them.

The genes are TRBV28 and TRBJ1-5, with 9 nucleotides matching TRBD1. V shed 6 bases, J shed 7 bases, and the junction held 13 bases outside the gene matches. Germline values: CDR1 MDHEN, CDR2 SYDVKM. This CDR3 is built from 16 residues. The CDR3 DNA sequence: TGTGCCAGCAGAACCGGGGAGGAGACAGGGGGACAGCCCCAGCATTTT. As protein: CASRTGEETGGQPQHF. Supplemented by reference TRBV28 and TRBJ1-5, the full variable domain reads DVKVTQSSRYLVKRTGEKVFLECVQDMDHENMFWYRQDPGLGLRLIYFSYDVKMKEKGDIPEGYSVSREKKERFSLILESASTNQTSMYLCASRTGEETGGQPQHFGDGTRLSIL.

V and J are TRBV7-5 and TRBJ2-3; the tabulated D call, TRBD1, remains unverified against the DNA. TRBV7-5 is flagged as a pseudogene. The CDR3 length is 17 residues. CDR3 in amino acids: CASSSSPGTGVRNTQYF. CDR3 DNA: TGTGCCAGCAGCTCATCTCCCGGGACAGGGGTTAGAAATACGCAGTATTTT.

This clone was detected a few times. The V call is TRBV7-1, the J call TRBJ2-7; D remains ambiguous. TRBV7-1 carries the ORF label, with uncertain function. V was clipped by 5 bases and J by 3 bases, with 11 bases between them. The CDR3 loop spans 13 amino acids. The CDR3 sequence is CASSTVGFYEQYF. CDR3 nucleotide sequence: TGTGCCAGCAGCACCGTCGGGTTCTACGAGCAGTACTTC.

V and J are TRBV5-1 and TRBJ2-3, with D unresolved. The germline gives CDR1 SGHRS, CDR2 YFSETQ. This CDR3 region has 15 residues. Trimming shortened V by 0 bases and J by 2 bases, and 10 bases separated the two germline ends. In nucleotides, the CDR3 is TGCGCCAGCAGCTTGGAAAGAGGCGACACAGATACGCAGTATTTT. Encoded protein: CASSLERGDTDTQYF.

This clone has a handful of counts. The CDR3 reads CASSEPSHADTQYF. DNA of the CDR3: TGTGCCAGCAGCGAACCCTCCCACGCAGATACGCAGTATTTT. This chain uses TRBV11-3 with TRBJ2-3; D unresolved. The CDR3 length is 14 residues. V lost 5 bases and J 4 bases, leaving 13 bases between the germline ends. Germline V gene sequence: CDR1 SGHNT, CDR2 YENEEA.

The CDR3 reads CASSIGQGYSGQYF. The DNA of the CDR3 is TGTGCCAGTAGTATCGGCCAGGGGTACTCGGGGCAGTACTTC. The J gene is TRBJ2-7, the V gene TRBV19, with TRBD1 as a possible D gene (6 bases). This CDR3 has 14 amino acids. The V gene lost 3 bases and the J gene lost 9 bases, with 18 bases spanning the gap. The V gene's germline CDR1 is LNHDA and CDR2 SQIVND (reference sequence).

The DNA for the CDR3 is TGTGCCAGCAGTTACCCCGGGAGGGGCTACACCTTC. It codes for CASSYPGRGYTF. This sequence joins TRBV6-8 and TRBJ1-2; D gene uncertain. V lost 2 bases, J lost 8 bases, and 9 bases lay in between. This CDR3 region has 12 residues. Germline V gives CDR1 MNHGY, CDR2 SAAAGT.

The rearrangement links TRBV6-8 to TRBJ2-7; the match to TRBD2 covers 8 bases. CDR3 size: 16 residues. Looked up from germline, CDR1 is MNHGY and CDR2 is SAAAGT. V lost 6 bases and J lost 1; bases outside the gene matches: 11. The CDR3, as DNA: TGTGCCAGCAGCCCCCAGCCAGCGGGAGCGTCCTACGAGCAGTACTTC. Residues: CASSPQPAGASYEQYF.

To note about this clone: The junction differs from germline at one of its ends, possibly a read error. CDR3 nucleotide sequence: TGCGCCAGCAGCCAATCCCGGACAGTTAACTATGGCTACACCTTC. Protein: CASSQSRTVNYGYTF. V and J are TRBV23-1 and TRBJ1-2; D is possibly TRBD1 (6 bases). TRBV23-1 qualifies as an ORF whose function is uncertain. CDR3 length: 15 residues.

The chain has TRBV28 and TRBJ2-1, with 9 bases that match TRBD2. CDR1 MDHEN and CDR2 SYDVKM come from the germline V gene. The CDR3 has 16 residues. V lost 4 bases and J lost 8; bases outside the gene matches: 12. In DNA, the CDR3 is TGTGCCAGCAGTTCTCTGGGAGCGGGAGGTCTCGATGAGCAGTTCTTC. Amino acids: CASSSLGAGGLDEQFF.

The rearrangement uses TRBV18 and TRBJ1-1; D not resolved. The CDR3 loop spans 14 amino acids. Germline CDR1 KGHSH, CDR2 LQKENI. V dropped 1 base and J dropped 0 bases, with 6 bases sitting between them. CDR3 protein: CASSPQELNTEAFF. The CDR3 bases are TGTGCCAGCTCACCACAGGAATTGAACACTGAAGCTTTCTTT.

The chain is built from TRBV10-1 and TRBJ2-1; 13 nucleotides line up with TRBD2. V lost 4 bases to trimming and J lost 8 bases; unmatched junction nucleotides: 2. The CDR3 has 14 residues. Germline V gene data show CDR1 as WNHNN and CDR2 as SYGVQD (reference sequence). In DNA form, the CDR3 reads TGCGCCAGCAGTGGGACTAGCGGGAGCTATGAGCAGTTCTTC. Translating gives CASSGTSGSYEQFF.

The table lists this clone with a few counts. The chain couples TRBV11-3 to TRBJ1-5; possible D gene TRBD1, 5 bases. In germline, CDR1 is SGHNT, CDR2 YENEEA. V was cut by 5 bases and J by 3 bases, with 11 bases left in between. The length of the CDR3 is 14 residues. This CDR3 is CASSPTANNQPQHF. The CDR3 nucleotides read TGTGCCAGCAGCCCGACAGCGAACAATCAGCCCCAGCATTTT.

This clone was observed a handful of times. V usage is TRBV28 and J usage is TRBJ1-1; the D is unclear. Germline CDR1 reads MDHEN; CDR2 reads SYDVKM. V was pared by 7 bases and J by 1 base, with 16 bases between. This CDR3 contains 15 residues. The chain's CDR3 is CASTENGVGNTEAFF. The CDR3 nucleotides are TGTGCCAGCACCGAAAACGGGGTAGGGAACACTGAAGCTTTCTTT.